This note documents a single T cell receptor beta chain sequence. The antigen remains undetermined. The sample comes from a study of cytomegalovirus exposure and HLA in healthy donors. General study findings and limits: Most sequenced TCRs were rare (though some public TCRs occurred in many donors). In a later analysis, TCR beta V- and J-gene trimming was associated with a missense DCLRE1C variant.

The CDR3 covers 13 residues. Germline-derived CDR1 and CDR2 are MNHNS and SASEGT. With 2 bases removed from V and 9 bases from J, the gap between germline ends came to 8 bases. Vbeta (60) and Jbeta (13) primers were used in the PCR. Under the authors' procedure: About 11 million of tens of millions of unique TCR beta chains were shared, per a later count. TCRdb's table, derived via immunoSEQ multiplex PCR, lists solely in-frame clones and lacks some. For V, J and clone size, that table is used; D and trimming come from the DNA. The sample includes some 67,000 clones. The origin of this receptor is a woman younger than 45 in good health and CMV-seronegative. The J gene is TRBJ1-6, the V gene TRBV6-1; no clear D. Sequencing was done on a sample of PBMCs. CDR3 protein: CASSELPSSPLHF. CDR3 bases: TGTGCCAGCAGTGAATTGCCCAGTTCACCCCTCCACTTT.